The entry below describes one T cell receptor beta chain. Antigen unknown. This sample also contains other DNA sequences that code for the same CDR3. Germline-derived CDR1 and CDR2 are SGHTA and FQGNSA. V lost 0 bases and J 8 bases, leaving 10 bases between the germline ends. The CDR3 extends over 13 amino acids. This record comes from a study of cytomegalovirus exposure and HLA in healthy donors. Study results and limitations: A link between a missense DCLRE1C variant and TCR beta V- and J-gene trimming emerged from a later analysis. The listing of approximately 160 TCR beta chains classed them as cytomegalovirus-associated.

Amplification used 60 Vbeta primers and 13 Jbeta primers. The table came from immunoSEQ multiplex PCR; TCRdb's copy has only in-frame clones and leaves some out. The sample records roughly 97,000 clones, over 75% being singletons. The chain employs TRBV7-2 and TRBJ1-2; D not certain. The sample was PBMCs. This TCR was recovered from a man aged 35 to 55 in good health and CMV-seropositive. This CDR3 is CASSLALRGGYTF. DNA of the CDR3: TGTGCCAGCAGCTTAGCACTACGGGGAGGCTACACCTTC.